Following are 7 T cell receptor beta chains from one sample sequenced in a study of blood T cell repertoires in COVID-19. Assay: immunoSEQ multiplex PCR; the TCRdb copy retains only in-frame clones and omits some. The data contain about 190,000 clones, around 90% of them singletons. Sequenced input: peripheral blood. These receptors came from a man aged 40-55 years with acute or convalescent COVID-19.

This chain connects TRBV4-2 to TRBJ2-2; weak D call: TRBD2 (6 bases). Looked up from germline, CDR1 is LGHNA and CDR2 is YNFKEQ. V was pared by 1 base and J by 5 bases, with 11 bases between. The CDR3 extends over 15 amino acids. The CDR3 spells CASSQGDSGTGELFF. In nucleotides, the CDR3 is TGTGCCAGCAGCCAAGGGGACTCGGGGACCGGGGAGCTGTTTTTT.

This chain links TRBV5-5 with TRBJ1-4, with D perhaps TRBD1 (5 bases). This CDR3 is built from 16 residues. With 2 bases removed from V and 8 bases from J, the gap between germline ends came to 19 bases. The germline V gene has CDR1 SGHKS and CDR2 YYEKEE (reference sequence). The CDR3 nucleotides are TGTGCCAGCAGCTTTTTACCGGGACTGGGAGTCGAAAAACTGTTTTTT. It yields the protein CASSFLPGLGVEKLFF.

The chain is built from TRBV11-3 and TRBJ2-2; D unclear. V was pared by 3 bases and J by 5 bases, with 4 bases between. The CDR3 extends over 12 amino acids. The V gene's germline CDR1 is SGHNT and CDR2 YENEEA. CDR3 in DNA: TGTGCCAGCAGCTTTTCTACCGGGGAGCTGTTTTTT. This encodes CASSFSTGELFF.

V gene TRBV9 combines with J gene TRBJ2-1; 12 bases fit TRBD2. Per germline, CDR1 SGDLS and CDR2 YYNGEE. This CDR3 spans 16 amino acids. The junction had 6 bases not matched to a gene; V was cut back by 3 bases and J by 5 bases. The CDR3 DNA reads TGTGCCAGCAGCGCGAATCTAGCGGGGGGGAACAATGAGCAGTTCTTC. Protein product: CASSANLAGGNNEQFF.

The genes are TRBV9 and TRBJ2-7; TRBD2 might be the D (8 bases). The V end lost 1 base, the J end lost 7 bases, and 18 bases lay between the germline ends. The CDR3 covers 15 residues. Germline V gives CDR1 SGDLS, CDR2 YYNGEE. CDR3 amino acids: CASSVSGGGLREQYF. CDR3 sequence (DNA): TGTGCCAGCAGCGTATCGGGAGGGGGCCTTCGGGAGCAGTACTTC.

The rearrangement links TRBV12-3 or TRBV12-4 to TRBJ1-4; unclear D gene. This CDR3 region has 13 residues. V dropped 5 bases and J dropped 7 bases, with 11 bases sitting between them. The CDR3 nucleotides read TGTGCCAGCAGTCGGGAGAGGCGTGAAAAACTGTTTTTT. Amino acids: CASSRERREKLFF.

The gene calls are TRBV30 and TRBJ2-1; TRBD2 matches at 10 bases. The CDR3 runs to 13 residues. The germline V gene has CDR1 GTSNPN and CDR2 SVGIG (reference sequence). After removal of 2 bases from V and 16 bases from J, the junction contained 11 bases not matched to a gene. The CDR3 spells CAWSIQRGGRQFF. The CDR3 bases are TGTGCCTGGAGTATCCAGCGGGGGGGCCGGCAATTCTTC. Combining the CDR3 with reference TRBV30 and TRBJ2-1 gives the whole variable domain SQTIHQWPATLVQPVGSPLSLECTVEGTSNPNLYWYRQAAGRGLQLLFYSVGIGQISSEVPQNLSASRPQDRQFILSSKKLLLSDSGFYLCAWSIQRGGRQFFGPGTRLTVL.